This T cell receptor beta chain came from a study of cytomegalovirus exposure and HLA in healthy donors. This clone was observed a single time. Amplification used 60 Vbeta primers and 13 Jbeta primers. Produced via immunoSEQ multiplex PCR; TCRdb's table is partial and in-frame only. The sample lists approximately 150,000 clones; approximately 77% were seen once. V shed 3 bases and J 2 bases; nucleotides not matched to a gene: 5. This CDR3 has 15 amino acids. Germline V lookup: CDR1 WNHNN, CDR2 SYGVQD (reference sequence). Sequencing used PBMCs. V usage is TRBV10-1 and J usage is TRBJ2-5; 8 bases are a match to TRBD2. The sequence came from a woman aged 55-75 years in good health and CMV-seronegative. The CDR3, as DNA: TGCGCCAGCAGTGACAGCGGGAGTCGGCAAGAGACCCAGTACTTC. Translating it yields CASSDSGSRQETQYF.